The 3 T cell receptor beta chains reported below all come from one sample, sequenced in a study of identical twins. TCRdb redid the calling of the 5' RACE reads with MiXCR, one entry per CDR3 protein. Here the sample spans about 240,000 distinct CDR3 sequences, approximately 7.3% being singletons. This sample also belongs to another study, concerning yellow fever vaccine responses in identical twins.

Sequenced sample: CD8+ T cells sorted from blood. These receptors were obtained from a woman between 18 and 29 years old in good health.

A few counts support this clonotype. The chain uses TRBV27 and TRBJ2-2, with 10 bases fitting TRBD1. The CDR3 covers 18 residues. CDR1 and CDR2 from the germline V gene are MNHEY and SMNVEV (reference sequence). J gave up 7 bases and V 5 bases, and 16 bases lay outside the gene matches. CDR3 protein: CASSVLYAGTGVGGELFF. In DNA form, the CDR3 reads TGTGCCAGCAGTGTTCTTTACGCCGGGACAGGGGTCGGCGGGGAGCTGTTTTTT.

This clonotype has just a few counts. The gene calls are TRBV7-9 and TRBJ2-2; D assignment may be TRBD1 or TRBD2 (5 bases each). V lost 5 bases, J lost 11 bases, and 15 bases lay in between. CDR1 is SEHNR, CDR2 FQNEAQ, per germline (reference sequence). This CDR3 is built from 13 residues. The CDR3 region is CASSVPRDGELFF. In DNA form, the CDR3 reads TGTGCCAGCAGCGTACCCCGGGACGGAGAGCTGTTTTTT.

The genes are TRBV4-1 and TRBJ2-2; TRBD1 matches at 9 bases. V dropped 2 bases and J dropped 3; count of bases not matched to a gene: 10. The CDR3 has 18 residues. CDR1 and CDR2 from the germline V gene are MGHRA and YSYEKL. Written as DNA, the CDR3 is TGCGCCAGCAGCCAAAAACCCCACAGGGGGCCCGACACCGGGGAGCTGTTTTTT. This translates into CASSQKPHRGPDTGELFF.